Listed here is a single T cell receptor beta chain. The antigen it binds to is not known. No clone much larger than this one lies a single base away; base qualities are absent. This sample was included in a study of siplizumab effects on memory and regulatory T cells (dated by TCRdb to the late 2010s). Study-level background: The study looked at the effect of siplizumab, an anti-CD2 antibody, on alloreactive T-cell subsets in allogeneic mixed lymphocyte reactions made from human PBMCs.

The germline V gene yields SGHRS for CDR1 and YFSETQ for CDR2. The CDR3 measures 13 amino acids from cysteine to phenylalanine. Of the read, only the CDR3 DNA is kept; its 39 bases are in frame from base 1. V gives up 4 bases and J gives up 5 bases, and the segment between their germline ends measures 11 bases. Library preparation used the immunoSEQ multiplex PCR assay. The deep sequencing platform assayed about 91,000 TCR templates per sample. Genomic DNA extracted from sorted T cells was used for TCRbeta CDR3 sequencing. On the study's bioinformatics: The R programming language was used for clonal analysis of the TCRbeta CDR3 data. Alloreactive CD4+ and CD8+ clones were defined by comparing unstimulated samples with post-reaction CFSE-low samples. Regulatory or non-regulatory origin was assigned to alloreactive CD4+ clones by matching of sequences to sorted unstimulated Treg and non-Treg repertoires. TCRdb stores this immuneACCESS table with in-frame sequences only. Part of the clones is absent; in the studies checked, under half of the shortfall reflects unresolved V genes, and no reason is known for the rest. V and J calls and clone size come straight from that table; D and trimming were deduced from the DNA. The sample yields around 100,000 clones; more than 85% were counted once. The ten largest make up 0.15% of the sample.

Sorted unstimulated T cells, along with proliferating T cells recovered from mixed lymphocyte reactions, underwent TCRbeta CDR3 sequencing. Fresh whole blood from over 8 HLA-typed healthy donors was used to isolate PBMCs. What the authors observed across the whole study: No functional confirmation was obtained for the suppressive function of proliferating Tregs from siplizumab cultures. Because sequences at frequencies below about 10^-5 were poorly captured, only a minor fraction of alloreactive clones could be mapped back to unstimulated subsets. The cumulative frequency of alloreactive sequences traceable to unstimulated CD4+ memory T cells was significantly reduced by siplizumab. Among mappable alloreactive CD4+ clones, an average Treg-derived fraction of almost 70% was observed with siplizumab, compared with 26.9% in control reactions. Compared with memory T cells, unstimulated naive T cells appeared more diverse, and naive cells seemed to make a substantial contribution to the alloresponse. Roughly 80-97% of proliferating CD4+ or CD8+ clones could not be assigned a naive or memory phenotype.

The sequence was obtained from a human donor in good health. Material: CD4+ T cells sorted from blood. The chain is made from TRBV5-1 and TRBJ2-3; the D call is tentative, TRBD1 or TRBD2, as each matches 5 bases. In nucleotide form, the sequence is TGCGCCAGCAGCCCTGGGGGTGTAGATACGCAGTATTTT. Its amino acids are CASSPGGVDTQYF. The full variable domain, with segments outside the CDR3 supplied by the reference TRBV5-1 and TRBJ2-3 proteins, appears as KAGVTQTPRYLIKTRGQQVTLSCSPISGHRSVSWYQQTPGQGLQFLFEYFSETQRNKGNFPGRFSGRQFSNSRSEMNVSTLELGDSALYLCASSPGGVDTQYFGPGTRLTVL.